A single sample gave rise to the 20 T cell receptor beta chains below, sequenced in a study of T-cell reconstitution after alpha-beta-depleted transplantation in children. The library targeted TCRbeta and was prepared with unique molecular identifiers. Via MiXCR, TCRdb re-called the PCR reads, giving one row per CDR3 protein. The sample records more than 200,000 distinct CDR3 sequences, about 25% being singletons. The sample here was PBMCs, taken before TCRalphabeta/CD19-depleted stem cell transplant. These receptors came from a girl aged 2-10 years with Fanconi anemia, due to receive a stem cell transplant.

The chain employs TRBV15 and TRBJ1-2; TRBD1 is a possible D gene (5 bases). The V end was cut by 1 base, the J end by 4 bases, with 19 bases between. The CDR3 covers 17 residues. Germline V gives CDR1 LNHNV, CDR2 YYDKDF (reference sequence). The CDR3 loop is CATSRGGNSVYSYGYTF. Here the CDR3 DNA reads TGTGCCACCAGCAGAGGGGGGAACAGTGTTTACTCCTATGGCTACACCTTC.

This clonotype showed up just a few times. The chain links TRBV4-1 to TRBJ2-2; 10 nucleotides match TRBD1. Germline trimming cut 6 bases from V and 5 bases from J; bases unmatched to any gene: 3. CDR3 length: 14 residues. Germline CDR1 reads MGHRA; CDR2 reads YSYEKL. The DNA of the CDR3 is TGCGCCAGCAGTCCGGGACAGGGGACCGGGGAGCTGTTTTTT. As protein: CASSPGQGTGELFF.

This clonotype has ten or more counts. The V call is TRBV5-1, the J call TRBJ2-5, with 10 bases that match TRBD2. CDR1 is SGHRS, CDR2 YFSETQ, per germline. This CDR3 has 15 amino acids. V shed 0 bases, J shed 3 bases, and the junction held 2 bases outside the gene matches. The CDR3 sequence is CASSLVLAGEETQYF. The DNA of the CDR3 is TGCGCCAGCAGCTTGGTCCTAGCGGGAGAAGAGACCCAGTACTTC.

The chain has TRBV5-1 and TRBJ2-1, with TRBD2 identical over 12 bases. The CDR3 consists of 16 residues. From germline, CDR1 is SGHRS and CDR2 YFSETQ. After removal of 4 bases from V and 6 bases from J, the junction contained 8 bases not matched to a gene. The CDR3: CASSTGLAGISNEQFF. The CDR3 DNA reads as TGCGCCAGCAGCACTGGACTAGCGGGGATATCCAATGAGCAGTTCTTC.

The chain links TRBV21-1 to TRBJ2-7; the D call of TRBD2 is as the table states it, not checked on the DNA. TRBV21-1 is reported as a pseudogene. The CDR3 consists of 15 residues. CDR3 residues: CASSNGPADSYEQYF. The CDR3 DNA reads TGTGCCAGCAGCAACGGCCCAGCTGACTCCTACGAGCAGTACTTC.

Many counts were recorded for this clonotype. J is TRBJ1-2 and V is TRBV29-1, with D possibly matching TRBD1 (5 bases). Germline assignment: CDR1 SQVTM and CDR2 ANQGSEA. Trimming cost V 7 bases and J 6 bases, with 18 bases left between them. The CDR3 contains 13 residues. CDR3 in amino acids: CSADRPSGNGYTF. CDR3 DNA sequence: TGCAGCGCTGACAGACCCTCGGGGAATGGCTACACCTTC.

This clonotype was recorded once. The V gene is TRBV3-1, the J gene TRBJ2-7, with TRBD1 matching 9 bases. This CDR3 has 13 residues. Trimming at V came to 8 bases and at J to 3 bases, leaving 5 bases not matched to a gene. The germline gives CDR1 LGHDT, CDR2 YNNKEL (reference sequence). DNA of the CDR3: TGTGCCAGCGGGACAGGGCCCTTCTACGAGCAGTACTTC. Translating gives CASGTGPFYEQYF.

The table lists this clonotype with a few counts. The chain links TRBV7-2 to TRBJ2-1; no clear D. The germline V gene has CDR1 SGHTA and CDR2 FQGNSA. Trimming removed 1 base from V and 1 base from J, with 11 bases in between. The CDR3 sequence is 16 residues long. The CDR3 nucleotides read TGTGCCAGCAGCTTAGTAGCCCCTCTTTCCTACAATGAGCAGTTCTTC. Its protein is CASSLVAPLSYNEQFF.

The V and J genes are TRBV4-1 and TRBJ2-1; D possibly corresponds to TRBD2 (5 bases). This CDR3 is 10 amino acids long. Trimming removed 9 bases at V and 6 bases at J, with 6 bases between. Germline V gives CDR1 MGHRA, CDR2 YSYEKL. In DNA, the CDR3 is TGCGCCAGTGGACTCAATGAGCAGTTCTTC. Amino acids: CASGLNEQFF.

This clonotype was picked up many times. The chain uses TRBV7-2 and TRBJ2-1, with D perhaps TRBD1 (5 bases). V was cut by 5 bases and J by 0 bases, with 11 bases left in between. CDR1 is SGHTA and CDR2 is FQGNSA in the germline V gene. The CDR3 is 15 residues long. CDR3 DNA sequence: TGTGCCAGCAGCGCAGACAGAGGCTCCTACAATGAGCAGTTCTTC. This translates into CASSADRGSYNEQFF. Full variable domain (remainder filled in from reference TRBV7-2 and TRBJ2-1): GAGVSQSPSNKVTEKGKDVELRCDPISGHTALYWYRQSLGQGLEFLIYFQGNSAPDKSGLPSDRFSAERTGGSVSTLTIQRTQQEDSAVYLCASSADRGSYNEQFFGPGTRLTVL.

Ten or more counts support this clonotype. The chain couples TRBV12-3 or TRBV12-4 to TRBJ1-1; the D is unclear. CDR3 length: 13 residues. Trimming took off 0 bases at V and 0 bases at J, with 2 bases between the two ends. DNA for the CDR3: TGTGCCAGCAGTTTAGCCCTGAACACTGAAGCTTTCTTT. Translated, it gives CASSLALNTEAFF.

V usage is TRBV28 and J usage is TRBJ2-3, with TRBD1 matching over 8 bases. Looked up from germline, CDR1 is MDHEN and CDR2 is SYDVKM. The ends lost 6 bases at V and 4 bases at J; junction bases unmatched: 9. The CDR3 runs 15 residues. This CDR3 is CASRQGDIGPDTQYF. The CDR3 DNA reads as TGTGCCAGCAGACAGGGGGACATCGGACCAGATACGCAGTATTTT.

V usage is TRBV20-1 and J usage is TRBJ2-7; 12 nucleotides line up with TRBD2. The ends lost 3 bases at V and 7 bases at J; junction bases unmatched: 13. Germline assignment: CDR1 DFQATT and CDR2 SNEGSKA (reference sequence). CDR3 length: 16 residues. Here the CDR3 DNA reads TGCAGTGCTAGTCTCGTAGAGACTAGCGGGAGTCGGGAGCAGTACTTC. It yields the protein CSASLVETSGSREQYF.

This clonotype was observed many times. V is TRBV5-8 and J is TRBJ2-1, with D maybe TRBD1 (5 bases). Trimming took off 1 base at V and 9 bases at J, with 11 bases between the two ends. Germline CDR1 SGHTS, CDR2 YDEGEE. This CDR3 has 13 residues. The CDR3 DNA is TGTGCCAGCAGCTTGTATCTGGGGCGTGAGCAGTTCTTC. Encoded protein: CASSLYLGREQFF.

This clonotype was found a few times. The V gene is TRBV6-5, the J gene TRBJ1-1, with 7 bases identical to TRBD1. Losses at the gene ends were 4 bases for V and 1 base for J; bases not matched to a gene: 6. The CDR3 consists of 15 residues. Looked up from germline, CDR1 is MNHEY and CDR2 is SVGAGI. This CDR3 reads CASSWTGTANTEAFF. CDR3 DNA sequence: TGTGCCAGCAGTTGGACGGGGACAGCGAACACTGAAGCTTTCTTT.

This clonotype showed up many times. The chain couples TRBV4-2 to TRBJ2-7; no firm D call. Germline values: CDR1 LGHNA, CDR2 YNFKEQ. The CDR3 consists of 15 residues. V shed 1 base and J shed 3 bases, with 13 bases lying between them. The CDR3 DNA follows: TGTGCCAGCAGCCAAGTCCCCGGGTTTAACTACGAGCAGTACTTC. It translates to CASSQVPGFNYEQYF.

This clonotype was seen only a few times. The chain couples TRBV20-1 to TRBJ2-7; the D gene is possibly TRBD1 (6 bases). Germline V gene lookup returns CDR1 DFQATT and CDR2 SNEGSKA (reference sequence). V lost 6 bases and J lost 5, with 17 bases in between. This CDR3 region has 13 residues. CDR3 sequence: CSAPGQKKNEQYF. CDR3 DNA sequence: TGCAGTGCCCCGGGACAAAAAAAGAACGAGCAGTACTTC.

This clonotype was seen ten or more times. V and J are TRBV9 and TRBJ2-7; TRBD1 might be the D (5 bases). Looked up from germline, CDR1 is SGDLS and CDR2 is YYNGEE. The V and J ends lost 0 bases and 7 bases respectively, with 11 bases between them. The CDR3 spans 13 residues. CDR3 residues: CASSVDVGQEQYF. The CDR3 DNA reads TGTGCCAGCAGCGTAGATGTAGGACAAGAGCAGTACTTC.

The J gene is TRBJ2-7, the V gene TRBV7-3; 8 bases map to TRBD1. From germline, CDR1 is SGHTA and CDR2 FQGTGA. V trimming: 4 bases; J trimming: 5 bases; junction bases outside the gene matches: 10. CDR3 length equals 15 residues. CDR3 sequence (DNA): TGTGCCAGCAGCTGGAGGACAGGGAAGGGCAACGAGCAGTACTTC. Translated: CASSWRTGKGNEQYF.

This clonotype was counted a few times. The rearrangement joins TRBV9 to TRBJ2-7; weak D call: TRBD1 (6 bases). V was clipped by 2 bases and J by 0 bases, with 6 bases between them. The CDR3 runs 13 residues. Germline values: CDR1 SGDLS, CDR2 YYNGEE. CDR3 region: CASSVDSSYEQYF. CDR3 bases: TGTGCCAGCAGCGTGGACAGCTCCTACGAGCAGTACTTC.